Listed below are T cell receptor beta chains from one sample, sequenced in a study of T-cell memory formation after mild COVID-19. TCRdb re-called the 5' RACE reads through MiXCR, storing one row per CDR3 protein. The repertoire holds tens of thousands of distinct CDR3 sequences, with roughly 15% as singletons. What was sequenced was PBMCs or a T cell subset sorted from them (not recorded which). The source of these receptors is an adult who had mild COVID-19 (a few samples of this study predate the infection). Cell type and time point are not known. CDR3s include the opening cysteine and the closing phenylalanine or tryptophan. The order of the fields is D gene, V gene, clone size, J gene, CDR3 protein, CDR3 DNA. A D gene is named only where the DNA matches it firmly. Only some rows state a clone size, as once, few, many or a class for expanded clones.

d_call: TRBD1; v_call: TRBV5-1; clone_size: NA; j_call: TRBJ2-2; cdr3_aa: CASSLRTGTNTGELFF; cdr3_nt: TGCGCCAGCAGCTTGAGGACAGGGACGAACACCGGGGAGCTGTTTTTT
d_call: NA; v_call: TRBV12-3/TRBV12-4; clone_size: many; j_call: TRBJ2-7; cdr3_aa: CASNRFGSYEQYF; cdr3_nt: TGTGCCAGCAACCGGTTTGGCTCCTACGAGCAGTACTTC
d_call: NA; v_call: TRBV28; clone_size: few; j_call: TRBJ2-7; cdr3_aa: CASRSALASYEQYF; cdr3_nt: TGTGCCAGCAGATCCGCCCTAGCCTCCTACGAGCAGTACTTC
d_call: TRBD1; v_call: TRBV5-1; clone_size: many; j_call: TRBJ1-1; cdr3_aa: CASSSGWTGGMNTEAFF; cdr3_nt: TGCGCCAGCAGCTCGGGATGGACAGGGGGCATGAACACTGAAGCTTTCTTT
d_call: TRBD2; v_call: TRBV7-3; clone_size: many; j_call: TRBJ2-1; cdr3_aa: CASSRLAGVSNEQFF; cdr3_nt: TGTGCCAGCAGCCGTTTAGCGGGAGTCTCCAATGAGCAGTTCTTC
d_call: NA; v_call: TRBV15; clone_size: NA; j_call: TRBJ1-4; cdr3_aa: CATSIGTNEKLFF; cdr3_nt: TGTGCCACCAGCATAGGGACCAATGAAAAACTGTTTTTT
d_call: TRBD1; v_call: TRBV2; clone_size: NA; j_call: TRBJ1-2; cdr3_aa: CARIDRESLGYTF; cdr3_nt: TGTGCCAGGATAGACAGGGAGTCATTGGGCTACACCTTC
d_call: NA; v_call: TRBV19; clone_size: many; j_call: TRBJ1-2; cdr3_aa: CASSKDSRYGYTF; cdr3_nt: TGTGCCAGTAGTAAGGACAGCCGCTATGGCTACACCTTC
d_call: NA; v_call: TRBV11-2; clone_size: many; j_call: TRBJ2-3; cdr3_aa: CASSLGAGPTDTQYF; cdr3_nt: TGTGCCAGCAGCTTAGGGGCGGGGCCCACAGATACGCAGTATTTT
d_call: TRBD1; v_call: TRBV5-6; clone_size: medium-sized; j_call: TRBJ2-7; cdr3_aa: CASSLEPGQGSYF; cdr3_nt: TGTGCCAGCAGCTTAGAGCCGGGACAGGGCTCCTACTTC
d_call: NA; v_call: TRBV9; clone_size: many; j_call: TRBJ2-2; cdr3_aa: CASSPTLLGLTSTGELFF; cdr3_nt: TGTGCCAGCAGCCCAACCCTCCTTGGACTAACCTCCACCGGGGAGCTGTTTTTT
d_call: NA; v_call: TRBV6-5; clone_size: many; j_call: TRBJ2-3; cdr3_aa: CASGVSDTQYF; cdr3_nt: TGTGCCAGCGGAGTTTCGGATACGCAGTATTTT
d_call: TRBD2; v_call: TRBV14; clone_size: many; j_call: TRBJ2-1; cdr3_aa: CASSQGGLAGHNEQFF; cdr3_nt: TGTGCCAGCAGCCAAGGAGGGCTAGCGGGCCACAATGAGCAGTTCTTC
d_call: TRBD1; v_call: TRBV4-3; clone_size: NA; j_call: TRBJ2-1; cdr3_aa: CASSQGTGGYNEQFF; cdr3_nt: TGCGCCAGCAGCCAAGGGACAGGGGGCTACAATGAGCAGTTCTTC
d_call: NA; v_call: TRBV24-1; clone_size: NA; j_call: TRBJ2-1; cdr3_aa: CATSDLPSGPYNEQFF; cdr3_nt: TGTGCCACCAGTGATCTCCCCAGCGGGCCTTACAATGAGCAGTTCTTC
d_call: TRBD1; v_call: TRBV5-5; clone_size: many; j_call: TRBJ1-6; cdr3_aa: CASSLEEGARSPLHF; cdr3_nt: TGTGCCAGCAGCTTGGAGGAGGGGGCGCGATCACCCCTCCACTTT
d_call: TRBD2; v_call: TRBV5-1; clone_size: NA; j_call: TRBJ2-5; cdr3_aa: CASSSIGGAAETQYF; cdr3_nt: TGCGCCAGCAGCTCCATCGGGGGGGCGGCAGAGACCCAGTACTTC
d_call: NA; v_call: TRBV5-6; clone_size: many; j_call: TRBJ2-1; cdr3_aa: CASSLVFRLNNEQFF; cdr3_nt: TGTGCCAGCAGCTTGGTGTTTCGACTAAACAATGAGCAGTTCTTC
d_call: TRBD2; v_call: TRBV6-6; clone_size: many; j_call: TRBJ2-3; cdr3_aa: CASSRGLASINTQYF; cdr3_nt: TGTGCCAGCAGTAGGGGACTAGCAAGTATAAATACGCAGTATTTT
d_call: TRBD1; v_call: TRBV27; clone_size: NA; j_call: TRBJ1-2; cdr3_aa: CAVLSDRGYGYTF; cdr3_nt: TGTGCCGTCCTATCGGACAGGGGTTATGGCTACACCTTC
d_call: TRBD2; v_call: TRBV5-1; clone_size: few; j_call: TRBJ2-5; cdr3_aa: CASSLYRGGQETQYF; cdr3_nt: TGCGCCAGCAGCTTGTACCGGGGGGGCCAAGAGACCCAGTACTTC
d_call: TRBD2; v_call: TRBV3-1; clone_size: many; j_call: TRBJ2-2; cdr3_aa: CASSQVFPGAGTGELFF; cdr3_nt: TGTGCCAGCAGCCAAGTTTTTCCGGGAGCGGGGACCGGGGAGCTGTTTTTT
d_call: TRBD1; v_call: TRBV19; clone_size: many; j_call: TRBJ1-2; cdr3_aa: CASSIQGETSNYGYTF; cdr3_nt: TGTGCCAGTAGTATCCAGGGGGAGACCTCTAACTATGGCTACACCTTC
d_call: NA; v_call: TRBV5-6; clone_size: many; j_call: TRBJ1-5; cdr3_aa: CASSLGQYNQPQHF; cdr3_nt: TGTGCCAGCAGCTTGGGGCAGTACAATCAGCCCCAGCATTTT
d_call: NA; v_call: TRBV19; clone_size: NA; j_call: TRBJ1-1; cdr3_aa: CASSIARNTEAFF; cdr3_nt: TGTGCCAGTAGTATAGCCCGGAACACTGAAGCTTTCTTT
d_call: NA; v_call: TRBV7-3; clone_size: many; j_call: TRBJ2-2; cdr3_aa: CASSPRPGVTTGELFF; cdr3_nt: TGTGCCAGCAGCCCCCGGCCAGGGGTGACCACCGGGGAGCTGTTTTTT
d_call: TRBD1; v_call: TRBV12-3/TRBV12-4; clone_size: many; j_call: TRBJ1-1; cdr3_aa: CASRPTRQGSATEAFF; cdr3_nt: TGTGCCAGCAGACCAACCCGACAGGGATCCGCCACTGAAGCTTTCTTT
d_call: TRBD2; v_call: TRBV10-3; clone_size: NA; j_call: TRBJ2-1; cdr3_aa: CAISEGGRAFEQFF; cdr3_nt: TGTGCCATCAGTGAAGGCGGGAGGGCCTTTGAGCAGTTCTTC